Listed below are T cell receptor beta chains from one sample, sequenced in a study of CD8+CD57+ T cells in acquired aplastic anemia. Each CDR3 protein gets one entry after TCRdb re-called the reads with MiXCR. The sample lists 200,000 to 250,000 distinct CDR3 sequences; about a third were seen once. Sequencing was done on a sample of sorted CD4+, CD8+, or CD8+CD57+ T cells (not recorded which) from PBMCs. These receptor sequences come from a human donor in good health, serving as a control. Both conserved end residues are part of each CDR3. Fields, in order: V gene, clone size, CDR3 protein. Part of the rows lack a size; the others show once, few, many or a class for expanded clones.

V gene: TRBV3-1; clone size: few; CDR3 protein: CASSQDWGQGAANYGYTF
V gene: TRBV2; clone size: many; CDR3 protein: CASTAGRLGANVLTF
V gene: TRBV19; clone size: .; CDR3 protein: CASTPGLGSYNEQFF
V gene: TRBV15; clone size: .; CDR3 protein: CATSIGGQGASEDTQYF
V gene: TRBV6-1; clone size: .; CDR3 protein: CASSLNPEPSTDTQYF
V gene: TRBV30; clone size: many; CDR3 protein: CAWTGTLKRLGYTF
V gene: TRBV5-1; clone size: many; CDR3 protein: CASSLGSTGISYEQYF
V gene: TRBV29-1; clone size: .; CDR3 protein: CSVSGDAYNEQFF
V gene: TRBV25-1; clone size: .; CDR3 protein: CASSEKLTGGPQETQYF
V gene: TRBV3-1; clone size: many; CDR3 protein: CASSPAQGPYEQYF
V gene: TRBV20-1; clone size: many; CDR3 protein: CSAGGDTDTQYF
V gene: TRBV5-1; clone size: .; CDR3 protein: CASSPPGGVREQYF
V gene: TRBV19; clone size: many; CDR3 protein: CASSGAPNTEAFF
V gene: TRBV19; clone size: .; CDR3 protein: CASSIRRESLSTDTQYF
V gene: TRBV12-3/TRBV12-4; clone size: many; CDR3 protein: CASSLGGGVYEQYF
V gene: TRBV15; clone size: once; CDR3 protein: CATSRVEGLVPHTF
V gene: TRBV10-3; clone size: many; CDR3 protein: CATEQGPGNTIYF
V gene: TRBV3-1; clone size: .; CDR3 protein: CASSRVISRADTQYF
V gene: TRBV15; clone size: .; CDR3 protein: CATSSSNTGITEAFF
V gene: TRBV5-4; clone size: .; CDR3 protein: CASSLEGQGNSPLHF
V gene: TRBV7-2; clone size: few; CDR3 protein: CASSLVGGLIYGYTF
V gene: TRBV12-5; clone size: many; CDR3 protein: CASGLGIPHEQYF